This T cell receptor (beta chain) was captured by sequencing in a study of blood T cell repertoires in COVID-19. Across the whole study: Whether acute or convalescent, the COVID-19 samples came from the United States, Italy and Spain.

The CDR3 sequence is 13 residues long. V shed 7 bases and J shed 5 bases, with 16 bases lying between them. In germline, CDR1 is SGHRS, CDR2 YFSETQ. Original handling: Reference gene primer amplification gave estimated nucleated cell counts. Repertoires were generated with immunoSEQ multiplex PCR, while TCRdb's copy carries only in-frame clones and drops some. V and J calls and clone size follow that table, whereas D and trimming were derived from the DNA. The repertoire holds 150,000 to 200,000 clones, with roughly 87% as singletons. Those enrolled, adults aged roughly 18 to 90 years, came from around 24 US areas. Participant-reported clinical history was the basis for cohort assignment.

The chain joins TRBV5-1 to TRBJ2-7; D perhaps matches TRBD2 (6 bases). The clonotype originates from a human donor with acute COVID-19. The donor label of this sample is uncertain. Source material: PBMCs or T cells enriched from blood (not recorded which). CDR3 in DNA: TGCGCCAGCCAGGAGGGATTGGTAAACGAGCAGTACTTC. Translated: CASQEGLVNEQYF.